One sample yielded the 29 T cell receptor beta chains listed below, sequenced in a study of blood T cell repertoires in COVID-19 (TCRdb year 2020). Library creation used the immunoSEQ multiplex PCR assay. Held by TCRdb, this immuneACCESS table contains in-frame sequences only and omits some clones. Under half of the omission traces to an unresolved V gene where checked; the cause of the rest is unknown. The sample yields 120,000 or so clones; around nine tenths were counted once. Of the sample, roughly 7.6% falls within the top ten clones. The sequencing input was peripheral blood. These receptors all come from a man in his fifties with acute or convalescent COVID-19.

The chain combines TRBV10-3 with TRBJ2-4; possible D gene TRBD2, 5 bases. The CDR3 length is 15 residues. V shed 0 bases and J shed 0 bases, with 6 bases lying between them. In germline, CDR1 is ENHRY, CDR2 SYGVKD. The CDR3, as DNA: TGTGCCATCAGTGAGTCGGAGGTAGCCAAAAACATTCAGTACTTC. Its translation is CAISESEVAKNIQYF.

The gene calls are TRBV7-9 and TRBJ2-7; maybe TRBD1 (8 bases). Germline CDR1 SEHNR, CDR2 FQNEAQ (reference sequence). The CDR3 contains 17 residues. V was pared by 5 bases and J by 4 bases, with 24 bases between. CDR3 DNA sequence: TGTGCCAGCAGCCCTGGACAAGCGGGGACAGGCTTTTACGAGCAGTACTTC. Translating it yields CASSPGQAGTGFYEQYF.

The J gene is TRBJ2-1, the V gene TRBV27; 7 bases are a match to TRBD1. The V segment lost 5 bases and the J segment 4 bases; nucleotides outside the gene matches: 8. The CDR3 runs 15 residues. Germline CDR1 is MNHEY and CDR2 is SMNVEV (reference sequence). This CDR3 is CASSEIDRDYNEQFF. The CDR3 DNA follows: TGTGCCAGCAGTGAGATAGACAGGGATTACAATGAGCAGTTCTTC.

V and J are TRBV7-6 and TRBJ2-3; 8 nucleotides agree with TRBD2. Germline V lookup: CDR1 SGHVS, CDR2 FNYEAQ. The CDR3 sequence is 17 residues long. Trimming took 0 bases from V and 0 from J; bases not matched to a gene: 5. CDR3 DNA: TGTGCCAGCAGCTTAGCGACTAGCGCCCCAAGCACAGATACGCAGTATTTT. Translation: CASSLATSAPSTDTQYF.

This clone was counted only a few times. This sequence joins TRBV6-1 and TRBJ1-2; no firm D call. The CDR3 extends over 12 amino acids. Trimming pared 3 bases from V and 4 bases from J, leaving 6 bases between. Germline CDR1 reads MNHNS; CDR2 reads SASEGT. As DNA, the CDR3 is TGTGCCAGCAGTGAGAGAGCCTATGGCTACACCTTC. Protein: CASSERAYGYTF.

The V call is TRBV19, the J call TRBJ2-1; 9 bases align to TRBD2. V lost 4 bases to trimming and J lost 1 base; unmatched junction nucleotides: 8. CDR3 size: 17 residues. CDR1 LNHDA and CDR2 SQIVND come from the germline V gene (reference sequence). Written as DNA, the CDR3 is TGTGCCAGTAGTAGGTGGGCTAGCGGGAAATCCTACAATGAGCAGTTCTTC. This encodes CASSRWASGKSYNEQFF.

This chain connects TRBV7-6 to TRBJ1-6; D might be TRBD1 (5 bases). This CDR3 is built from 16 residues. Between the trimmed V and J ends, which lost 2 bases and 3 bases, there was a span of 11 bases. CDR1 SGHVS and CDR2 FNYEAQ come from the germline V gene. The CDR3 bases are TGTGCCAGCAGCTTAAGTCAGGGCTTCTATAATTCACCCCTCCACTTT. It yields the protein CASSLSQGFYNSPLHF. The full variable domain, rest sourced from reference TRBV7-6 and TRBJ1-6, is GAGVSQSPRYKVTKRGQDVALRCDPISGHVSLYWYRQALGQGPEFLTYFNYEAQQDKSGLPNDRFSAERPEGSISTLTIQRTEQRDSAMYRCASSLSQGFYNSPLHFGNGTRLTVT.

This chain connects TRBV29-1 to TRBJ2-7; D gene unclear. Germline CDR1 SQVTM, CDR2 ANQGSEA. The CDR3 loop spans 12 amino acids. V gave up 4 bases and J gave up 1 base, with 8 bases separating them. The CDR3 bases are TGCAGCGTTGGTACGAGATCCTACGAGCAGTACTTC. This sequence encodes CSVGTRSYEQYF.

The sample holds a few counts of this clone. The chain has TRBV19 and TRBJ1-3; TRBD1 aligns across 7 bases. Trimming cost V 4 bases and J 4 bases; bases outside gene matches: 10. Germline-derived CDR1 and CDR2 are LNHDA and SQIVND (reference sequence). CDR3 length: 16 amino acids. CDR3: CASSTGTAASGNTIYF. The CDR3 nucleotides read TGTGCCAGTAGTACCGGGACAGCGGCGTCGGGAAACACCATATATTTT.

The gene calls are TRBV7-2 and TRBJ2-7, with TRBD1 matching over 7 bases. Germline CDR1 and CDR2: SGHTA and FQGNSA. The CDR3 runs 15 residues. The trim removed 5 bases at V and 3 bases at J, leaving 10 bases unmatched. CDR3: CASSLQGQLNYEQYF. CDR3 coding DNA: TGTGCCAGCAGCCTACAGGGACAGTTAAACTACGAGCAGTACTTC.

The rearrangement links TRBV3-1 (or the pseudogene TRBV3-2) to TRBJ2-1, with 8 bases lining up with TRBD1. J gave up 6 bases and V 5 bases, and 9 bases lay outside the gene matches. This CDR3 contains 15 residues. Germline V gene sequence: CDR1 LGHDT, CDR2 YNNKEL (reference sequence). CDR3 nucleotide sequence: TGTGCCAGCAGCTCAGACAGGGGTTGGGGCAATGAGCAGTTCTTC. It encodes CASSSDRGWGNEQFF.

The genes are TRBV12-3 or TRBV12-4 and TRBJ2-5, with D tentatively TRBD2 (6 bases). Trimming pared 6 bases from V and 6 bases from J, leaving 11 bases between. The CDR3 length is 12 residues. The DNA for the CDR3 is TGTGCCAGCAGAGCGGGTGTGAAGACCCAGTACTTC. Amino acid sequence: CASRAGVKTQYF.

This chain joins TRBV3-1 (or the pseudogene TRBV3-2) and TRBJ1-5, with D perhaps matching TRBD1 (5 bases). Trimming pared 3 bases from V and 3 bases from J, leaving 9 bases between. Germline V gene data show CDR1 as LGHDT and CDR2 as YNNKEL (reference sequence). The CDR3 covers 14 residues. The CDR3 loop is CASSQGQDNQPQHF. CDR3 DNA: TGTGCCAGCAGCCAGGGGCAGGACAATCAGCCCCAGCATTTT.

J is TRBJ2-7 and V is TRBV5-4; D perhaps matches TRBD1 (5 bases). Germline V gene data show CDR1 as SGHNT and CDR2 as YYREEE (reference sequence). The CDR3 sequence is 14 residues long. The V end lost 0 bases, the J end lost 2 bases, and 9 bases lay between the germline ends. CDR3 protein: CASSLAKGPYEQYF. DNA for the CDR3: TGTGCCAGCAGCTTGGCCAAGGGGCCCTACGAGCAGTACTTC.

The chain joins TRBV6-6 to TRBJ1-3; maybe TRBD1 (5 bases). Trimming stripped 4 bases from V and 12 bases from J, with 10 bases between. The germline V gene has CDR1 MNHNY and CDR2 SVGAGI (reference sequence). The CDR3 has 11 residues. CDR3 residues: CASSSFQGIYF. CDR3 bases: TGTGCCAGCAGTTCCTTCCAGGGCATATATTTT.

The chain uses TRBV5-1 and TRBJ1-5, with TRBD1 matching over 7 bases. Germline CDR1 and CDR2: SGHRS and YFSETQ. The CDR3 runs 17 residues. With V trimmed by 2 bases and J by 3 bases, 11 bases remained unmatched. The CDR3 DNA follows: TGCGCCAGCAGCTTCCCTTTGGGGACAGAAACCAATCAGCCCCAGCATTTT. Residues: CASSFPLGTETNQPQHF.

This chain joins TRBV7-9 and TRBJ2-4; 7 bases match TRBD1. CDR3 length: 19 amino acids. The germline V gene has CDR1 SEHNR and CDR2 FQNEAQ (reference sequence). Trimming took 4 bases from V and 0 from J; bases not matched to a gene: 15. As DNA, the CDR3 is TGTGCCAGCAGCTCCCCAAGACAGGGATTCAATCTAGCCAAAAACATTCAGTACTTC. This encodes CASSSPRQGFNLAKNIQYF.

The J gene is TRBJ1-5, the V gene TRBV27; D remains unclear. CDR1 is MNHEY and CDR2 is SMNVEV in the germline V gene (reference sequence). Deletions cut 5 bases from V and 2 bases from J, with 7 bases between. This CDR3 is built from 13 residues. The CDR3 region has the DNA TGTGCCAGCAGTACGGTTGGCAATCAGCCCCAGCATTTT. Amino acid sequence: CASSTVGNQPQHF.

The chain links TRBV11-2 to TRBJ2-2; D is perhaps TRBD2 (5 bases). CDR1 and CDR2 from the germline V gene are SGHAT and FQNNGV. This CDR3 region has 14 residues. V lost 6 bases and J 5 bases, leaving 13 bases between the germline ends. The CDR3 sequence is CASRRGRGTGELFF. DNA for the CDR3: TGTGCCAGCAGACGAGGGCGCGGGACCGGGGAGCTGTTTTTT.

This sequence joins TRBV19 and TRBJ1-1; D uncertain. Trimming took off 7 bases at V and 0 bases at J, with 6 bases between the two ends. The CDR3 has 12 amino acids. Germline V gene lookup returns CDR1 LNHDA and CDR2 SQIVND (reference sequence). The CDR3 coding sequence is TGTGCCAGTATGCGGCTGAACACTGAAGCTTTCTTT. Translation gives CASMRLNTEAFF.

This sequence joins TRBV7-2 and TRBJ2-3; 12 bases are shared with TRBD2. The CDR3 consists of 17 residues. CDR1 and CDR2 (germline): SGHTA, FQGNSA. Trimming cost V 5 bases and J 5 bases; bases outside gene matches: 11. Here the CDR3 reads CASSLYPLAGGRDTQYF. The CDR3 nucleotides read TGTGCCAGCAGCCTGTATCCCCTAGCGGGAGGGAGAGATACGCAGTATTTT.

This clone has only one observation. The rearrangement uses TRBV3-1 (or the pseudogene TRBV3-2) and TRBJ2-3; D remains unclear. The ends were cut back, 1 base at V and 1 base at J, with 9 bases in the middle. The CDR3 has 15 residues. The V gene's germline CDR1 is LGHDT and CDR2 YNNKEL (reference sequence). The CDR3 protein is CASSQGNRGTDTQYF. CDR3 sequence (DNA): TGTGCCAGCAGCCAAGGCAACAGAGGCACAGATACGCAGTATTTT.

This sequence joins TRBV3-1 (or the pseudogene TRBV3-2) and TRBJ2-1; 9 bases agree with TRBD2. The CDR3 contains 14 residues. Germline CDR1 reads LGHDT; CDR2 reads YNNKEL (reference sequence). V was clipped by 1 base and J by 8 bases; unmatched bases: 3. This CDR3 is CASSQVAGVHEQFF. Written as DNA, the CDR3 is TGTGCCAGCAGCCAAGTAGCGGGAGTACATGAGCAGTTCTTC.

This sequence joins TRBV28 and TRBJ1-1; unclear D gene. The germline V gene encodes CDR1 MDHEN and CDR2 SYDVKM. The V gene lost 3 bases and the J gene lost 9 bases, with 17 bases spanning the gap. This CDR3 is 14 amino acids long. For the CDR3, the DNA is TGTGCCAGCAGTTTCGTGTCCTTGGCAGCGAAAGCTTTCTTT. The encoded protein is CASSFVSLAAKAFF.

The chain joins TRBV7-9 to TRBJ2-1; D is uncertain. The CDR3 runs to 8 residues. CDR1 and CDR2 (germline): SEHNR, FQNEAQ (reference sequence). Trimming removed 3 bases at V and 16 bases at J, with 4 bases between. CDR3 bases: TGTGCCAGCAGCTTCCAATTCTTC. Its protein is CASSFQFF.

This clone was counted between two and nine times. The chain links TRBV11-2 to TRBJ2-1, with 11 bases that match TRBD2. The CDR3 has 17 amino acids. Germline-derived CDR1 and CDR2 are SGHAT and FQNNGV. V shed 4 bases, J shed 5 bases, and the junction held 10 bases outside the gene matches. CDR3 coding DNA: TGTGCCAGCAGCTCCGCCCCCCTAGCGGGAGGAAACAATGAGCAGTTCTTC. The encoded protein is CASSSAPLAGGNNEQFF. The full variable domain, with the rest looked up from reference TRBV11-2 and TRBJ2-1, is EAGVAQSPRYKIIEKRQSVAFWCNPISGHATLYWYQQILGQGPKLLIQFQNNGVVDDSQLPKDRFSAERLKGVDSTLKIQPAKLEDSAVYLCASSSAPLAGGNNEQFFGPGTRLTVL.

The chain joins TRBV4-3 to TRBJ1-5; TRBD1 matches at 9 bases. Germline lookup yields CDR1 LGHNA and CDR2 YSLEER. Trimming cost V 0 bases and J 2 bases; bases outside gene matches: 2. The CDR3 sequence is 16 residues long. This CDR3 is CASSQDRTGGNQPQHF. The CDR3 nucleotides read TGCGCCAGCAGCCAAGATCGGACAGGGGGCAATCAGCCCCAGCATTTT.

Details on this clone: One junction end does not reproduce the germline sequence, and a read error may be involved. This chain links TRBV27 with TRBJ2-4; 11 bases are shared with TRBD2. Germline assignment: CDR1 MNHEY and CDR2 SMNVEV (reference sequence). The CDR3 sequence is 14 residues long. The CDR3 sequence: CASSLSWTSGQPNF. CDR3 bases: TGTGCCAGCAGTTTATCGTGGACTAGCGGGCAGCCGAACTTC.

This clone was picked up a small number of times. The V gene is TRBV6-5, the J gene TRBJ2-2, with a possible D match to TRBD1 (5 bases). CDR1 MNHEY and CDR2 SVGAGI come from the germline V gene. The V gene lost 4 bases and the J gene lost 2 bases, with 11 bases spanning the gap. The CDR3 consists of 15 residues. In DNA, the CDR3 is TGTGCCAGCAGTTCCCAGCAGGGAAACACCGGGGAGCTGTTTTTT. As protein: CASSSQQGNTGELFF.